The 18 T cell receptor beta chains below were found in one sample sequenced in a study of healthy donors' naive CD4 and CD8 T cells. TCR libraries were built from 450 to 650 ng of total RNA by linear amplification. One entry per CDR3 protein results from TCRdb running MiXCR on the reads. Counted here are around 180,000 distinct CDR3 sequences, over 60% occurring once; the ten biggest clones make up roughly 2.3%. Sequenced sample: naive CD4+ and CD8+ T cells sorted from blood, pooled from several donors. The receptors were gathered from a pool of human donors in good health; the sample pools cells from several healthy donors.

In its sample, this clonotype was seen a few times. The V call is TRBV29-1, the J call TRBJ1-2; D ambiguous. This CDR3 comprises 11 residues. Germline V CDR1 and CDR2: SQVTM, ANQGSEA. V lost 3 bases and J lost 7, with 9 bases in between. The CDR3 reads CSVDRGAGYTF. The CDR3 nucleotides are TGCAGCGTTGATCGGGGTGCTGGCTACACCTTC.

The rearrangement links TRBV5-4 to TRBJ1-1; D unclear. Germline CDR1 reads SGHNT; CDR2 reads YYREEE (reference sequence). Trimming cost V 4 bases and J 3 bases, with 10 bases left between them. This CDR3 contains 13 residues. The CDR3 coding sequence is TGTGCCAGCAGCCCCGTGAGGGACACTGAAGCTTTCTTT. Its translation: CASSPVRDTEAFF.

Only a few counts were recorded for this clonotype. V usage is TRBV20-1 and J usage is TRBJ1-1, with TRBD1 identical over 7 bases. The length of the CDR3 is 14 residues. Germline CDR1 DFQATT, CDR2 SNEGSKA (reference sequence). V lost 6 bases to trimming and J lost 0 bases; unmatched junction nucleotides: 7. CDR3 loop: CSATDRDMNTEAFF. CDR3 coding DNA: TGCAGTGCGACTGACAGGGACATGAACACTGAAGCTTTCTTT.

This chain joins TRBV6-2 or TRBV6-3 and TRBJ1-3; the D is unclear. The V and J ends lost 2 bases and 0 bases respectively, with 8 bases between them. CDR1 and CDR2 (germline): MNHEY, SVGEGT. CDR3 length: 15 amino acids. The CDR3: CASSYVAFSGNTIYF. The CDR3 nucleotides read TGTGCCAGCAGTTACGTGGCCTTCTCTGGAAACACCATATATTTT.

The V and J genes are TRBV29-1 and TRBJ2-7; 9 bases line up with TRBD2. The V and J ends lost 0 bases and 5 bases, in that order; junction bases with no gene match: 5. Germline V gene lookup returns CDR1 SQVTM and CDR2 ANQGSEA. This CDR3 spans 14 amino acids. CDR3 protein: CSVEDPAGGNEQYF. The DNA of the CDR3 is TGCAGCGTTGAAGATCCAGCGGGGGGCAACGAGCAGTACTTC.

The chain has TRBV20-1 and TRBJ2-4; possibly TRBD2 for D (5 bases). The CDR3 runs to 15 residues. In germline, CDR1 is DFQATT, CDR2 SNEGSKA (reference sequence). Trimming took off 6 bases at V and 0 bases at J, with 15 bases between the two ends. CDR3 DNA: TGCAGTGCGCGGGCCATCGATCTAGCCAAAAACATTCAGTACTTC. The encoded protein is CSARAIDLAKNIQYF.

The J gene is TRBJ2-1, the V gene TRBV6-5; TRBD2 matches 12 bases. The CDR3 sequence is 17 residues long. Looked up from germline, CDR1 is MNHEY and CDR2 is SVGAGI. V shed 4 bases and J 1 base; nucleotides not matched to a gene: 5. Written as DNA, the CDR3 is TGTGCCAGCAGTTCTAGCGGGAGGGGATCTTCCTACAATGAGCAGTTCTTC. Translation gives CASSSSGRGSSYNEQFF.

The chain couples TRBV29-1 to TRBJ2-7; TRBD2 matches at 8 bases. The V segment lost 5 bases and the J segment 3 bases; nucleotides outside the gene matches: 9. The CDR3 contains 14 residues. The germline V gene has CDR1 SQVTM and CDR2 ANQGSEA. CDR3 sequence: CSVWEREKDYEQYF. The CDR3 nucleotides are TGCAGCGTTTGGGAGCGGGAGAAGGACTACGAGCAGTACTTC.

The rearrangement links TRBV6-5 to TRBJ2-3, with TRBD2 identical over 10 bases. The CDR3 length is 15 residues. Trimming cost V 6 bases and J 0 bases; bases outside gene matches: 3. CDR1 is MNHEY and CDR2 is SVGAGI in the germline V gene. CDR3 sequence reads: CASRLAGTSTDTQYF. The DNA of the CDR3 is TGTGCCAGCAGACTAGCGGGGACTAGCACAGATACGCAGTATTTT.

This clonotype was counted a few times. V and J are TRBV6-2 or TRBV6-3 and TRBJ2-4; D gene unclear. Germline V gene sequence: CDR1 MNHEY, CDR2 SVGEGT. The V gene lost 6 bases and the J gene lost 7 bases, with 16 bases spanning the gap. The CDR3 has 14 residues. CDR3 amino acids: CASSLQRALNIQYF. CDR3 nucleotides: TGTGCCAGCAGCCTACAGCGAGCGCTTAACATTCAGTACTTC.

This clonotype occurred once. The V call is TRBV6-2 or TRBV6-3, the J call TRBJ2-5; 11 nucleotides agree with TRBD2. The J segment lost 3 bases and the V segment lost 5 bases, leaving 5 bases of the junction unmatched. This CDR3 has 15 amino acids. The germline V gene encodes CDR1 MNHEY and CDR2 SVGEGT. CDR3: CASSRGTSGKETQYF. The CDR3 bases are TGTGCCAGCAGTCGGGGGACTAGCGGAAAAGAGACCCAGTACTTC.

V gene TRBV5-1 combines with J gene TRBJ2-3; TRBD1 agrees at 8 bases. CDR3 length: 15 residues. Trimming took 4 bases from V and 2 from J; bases not matched to a gene: 6. In germline, CDR1 is SGHRS, CDR2 YFSETQ. The CDR3 DNA reads TGCGCCAGCAGCGGGACAGGTTTTGACACAGATACGCAGTATTTT. Translation: CASSGTGFDTDTQYF.

The J gene is TRBJ2-3, the V gene TRBV29-1; TRBD2 matches at 8 bases. The length of the CDR3 is 15 residues. The germline gives CDR1 SQVTM, CDR2 ANQGSEA. Trimming at V came to 5 bases and at J to 2 bases, leaving 9 bases not matched to a gene. The CDR3 DNA reads as TGCAGCGTTTTTGGGGAGCGGGGGAACACAGATACGCAGTATTTT. It is translated as CSVFGERGNTDTQYF.

The CDR3 DNA sequence: TGTGCCAGCAGTTTCACGCCGGCCGGCTCTCTCAACTATGGCTACACCTTC. It codes for CASSFTPAGSLNYGYTF. The rearrangement links TRBV27 to TRBJ1-2; D is undetermined. CDR3 length equals 17 residues. Per germline, CDR1 MNHEY and CDR2 SMNVEV (reference sequence). Trimming took off 3 bases at V and 2 bases at J, with 19 bases between the two ends.

A word on this clonotype: One end of the junction does not line up with germline, which may come from a read error. V is TRBV5-1 and J is TRBJ1-5; 9 bases map to TRBD1. Looked up from germline, CDR1 is SGHRS and CDR2 is YFSETQ. The CDR3 contains 14 residues. CDR3 nucleotides: TGTGCCAGCAGCAGGGACAGGGAGAATCAGCCCCAGCATTTT. Translating it yields CASSRDRENQPQHF.

This clonotype was seen just once. This rearrangement joins TRBV6-5 to TRBJ1-4; D gene unclear. This CDR3 spans 13 amino acids. Germline V CDR1 and CDR2: MNHEY, SVGAGI. V gave up 4 bases and J gave up 12 bases, with 15 bases separating them. As DNA, the CDR3 is TGTGCCAGCAGTTTCACAGCGGCAGCGGAACTGTTTTTT. This gives the protein CASSFTAAAELFF.

The chain has TRBV19 and TRBJ2-1; 7 nucleotides agree with TRBD1. Trimming took 4 bases from V and 5 from J; bases not matched to a gene: 2. The CDR3 is 13 amino acids. Germline assignment: CDR1 LNHDA and CDR2 SQIVND (reference sequence). The CDR3, as DNA: TGTGCCAGTAGTAGGACAGGAGACAATGAGCAGTTCTTC. This gives the protein CASSRTGDNEQFF.

This clonotype was counted a few times. The chain has TRBV10-3 and TRBJ2-1, with TRBD2 as a possible D gene (7 bases). This CDR3 has 19 residues. V was shortened by 0 bases and J by 0 bases, with 18 bases between the two germline ends. The germline CDR1 and CDR2 sequences are ENHRY and SYGVKD. The CDR3 loop is CAISESREAGTSSYNEQFF. DNA for the CDR3: TGTGCCATCAGTGAGTCCCGGGAGGCTGGGACAAGCTCCTACAATGAGCAGTTCTTC.